This T cell receptor (beta chain) was captured by sequencing in a study of vaccination and CD4 T cells after COVID-19. About the study: A CEFX pool, an HIV-1 Nef pool, or no peptide went to control cultures.

The CDR3 is 13 amino acids. Germline V CDR1 and CDR2: SNHLY, FYNNEI. Trimming cost V 6 bases and J 8 bases, with 16 bases left between them. The time point is: late sampling 161 to 241 days after vaccination in three convalescent patients. Treatment noted: roughly ten-day PBMC culture with coronavirus spike peptide pools or control peptides (ViraFEST assay). For this clonotype: Its antigen is undetermined.

Scientists ran DNA taken from cultured CD4+ T cells through the Oncomine TCR Beta short-read assay for sequencing. A single record per CDR3 protein comes from TCRdb applying MiXCR to the PCR reads. In the table there are 15,000 to 20,000 distinct CDR3 sequences, just under 55% of which are singletons. V and J are TRBV2 and TRBJ1-1; D perhaps matches TRBD1 (5 bases). This TCR derives from a human donor who had recovered from COVID-19. The source was CD4+ T cells from blood, cultured in vitro, collected about 7 months after SARS-CoV-2 vaccination. The CDR3 is CASSPYRSLEAFF. CDR3 nucleotide sequence: TGTGCCAGCAGCCCCTACAGGAGTCTCGAAGCTTTCTTT.